The TCR beta chain under discussion was sequenced for a study of T cell responses to AZD1222 COVID-19 vaccine. Clones were read by immunoSEQ multiplex PCR, and TCRdb kept only the in-frame ones, dropping some. The sample has about 110,000 clones, about 90% seen once. Germline V gene sequence: CDR1 MDHEN, CDR2 SYDVKM. Deletions cut 4 bases from V and 4 bases from J, with 10 bases between. This CDR3 has 13 amino acids. V is TRBV28 and J is TRBJ1-2; D uncertain. This sequence originates from an adult in good health. Sequencing was performed on peripheral blood, taken on day 0 of AZD1222 vaccination. CDR3 nucleotides: TGTGCCAGCAGTTATCAGGTCGGCTATGGCTACACCTTC. Translating it yields CASSYQVGYGYTF.